These 22 T cell receptor beta chains were all obtained from the same sample, sequenced in a study of T cell clonality in common variable immunodeficiency. Whole-study results and caveats: In common variable immunodeficiency, TCR beta chains reportedly carried fewer deletions and N-nucleotide insertions.

TCRdb's table, derived via immunoSEQ multiplex PCR, lists solely in-frame clones and lacks some. Altogether around 20,000 clones were found in the sample, and no singletons occur. These receptors are not linked to any known antigen. The sequenced sample was peripheral blood mononuclear cells. All receptors derive from a human donor with common variable immunodeficiency.

This clone has at least ten counts. With the read ending 3 residues before the CDR3 end, the germline J gene is used to fill in that end. This chain connects TRBV9 to TRBJ1-2; 9 bases align to TRBD1. In germline, CDR1 is SGDLS, CDR2 YYNGEE. The ends lost 0 bases at V and 3 bases at J; junction bases unmatched: 3. The CDR3 has 15 amino acids. Incomplete CDR3 DNA: TGTGCCAGCAGCGTAGAGGGACAGGGCCACTATGGC. Translated: CASSVEGQGHYG. The CDR3, in full, reads CASSVEGQGHYGYTF.

This clone occurred many times. From the germline J gene comes the end of the CDR3, since the read stops 3 residues before it. The chain links TRBV6-2 or TRBV6-3 to TRBJ1-1; tentative D call: TRBD1 (5 bases). In germline, CDR1 is MNHEY, CDR2 SVGEGT. The CDR3 loop spans 14 amino acids. CDR3 DNA (partial): TGTGCCAGCAGTTACCCCCATCCGGGGGTAGAA. This encodes CASSYPHPGVE. Given in full, the CDR3 is CASSYPHPGVEAFF.

In its sample, this clone was seen many times. The read is 3 residues too short to cover the CDR3 end, so that end is filled in from the germline J gene. The V and J genes are TRBV6-2 or TRBV6-3 and TRBJ2-4; 7 bases are a match to TRBD2. The CDR3 contains 16 residues. V dropped 6 bases and J dropped 0; count of bases not matched to a gene: 8. CDR1 and CDR2 from the germline V gene are MNHEY and SVGEGT. The CDR3 sequence: CASSGLGSIAKNIQYF. CDR3 bases read: TGTGCCAGCAGCGGACTAGGGTCCATAGCCAAAAACATT.

This clone was found many times. The read falls 3 residues short of the CDR3 end, and the missing part is taken from the germline J gene. This chain links TRBV27 with TRBJ2-1; D possibly corresponds to TRBD1 (6 bases). The CDR3 has 15 residues. Trimming took off 2 bases at V and 1 base at J, with 9 bases between the two ends. Germline V gene sequence: CDR1 MNHEY, CDR2 SMNVEV (reference sequence). The DNA read from the CDR3 is TGTGCCAGCAGTTTAACGCAGGGGTCCTACAATGAG. This translates into CASSLTQGSYNE. The entire CDR3 protein is CASSLTQGSYNEQFF.

This clone was seen repeatedly, ten times or more. The read ends 3 residues early relative to the CDR3; the germline J gene fills the gap. The chain combines TRBV5-1 with TRBJ2-7, with TRBD1 identical over 9 bases. CDR3 length: 15 residues. J was trimmed by 3 bases and V by 3 bases; bases with no gene match: 7. The germline CDR1 and CDR2 sequences are SGHRS and YFSETQ. The CDR3 loop is CASSWGRTGVYEQYF. The sequenced part of the CDR3 DNA is TGCGCCAGCAGCTGGGGGCGGACAGGGGTCTACGAG.

This clone was seen at least ten times. The read stops 3 residues short of the end of the CDR3; the missing end is completed from the germline J gene. The V call is TRBV30, the J call TRBJ2-6; D possibly corresponds to TRBD1 (6 bases). Per germline, CDR1 GTSNPN and CDR2 SVGIG (reference sequence). The germline V and J ends were trimmed by 4 bases and 0 bases, with 13 bases remaining between them. This CDR3 is built from 16 residues. CDR3 DNA (partial): TGTGCCTGGATGTTGACAGGAGTCTCTGGGGCCAACGTC. Translated, it gives CAWMLTGVSGANV. In full, the CDR3 is CAWMLTGVSGANVLTF.

In its sample, this clone was seen many times. Read sequence stops 3 residues before the CDR3 end, and the germline J gene provides the missing end. This chain joins TRBV20-1 and TRBJ1-1, with 7 nucleotides matching TRBD1. This CDR3 has 14 amino acids. Trimming removed 4 bases from V and 0 bases from J; junction bases left unmatched: 5. Germline CDR1 and CDR2: DFQATT and SNEGSKA (reference sequence). The CDR3 sequence: CSATPGQMNTEAFF. Incomplete CDR3 DNA: TGCAGTGCTACCCCGGGACAGATGAACACTGAA.

This clone was picked up many times. The read finishes 3 residues shy of the CDR3 end, and the germline J gene is used to complete it. The chain uses TRBV7-2 and TRBJ1-6, with D tentatively TRBD1 (5 bases). This CDR3 has 15 residues. CDR1 and CDR2 (germline): SGHTA, FQGNSA. The ends were cut back, 2 bases at V and 10 bases at J, with 15 bases in the middle. The CDR3 DNA, read in part, is TGTGCCAGCAGCTTAAGACGGGGGAGTGACTCACCC. Protein sequence: CASSLRRGSDSP. The full CDR3 reads CASSLRRGSDSPLHF.

This clone was counted at least ten times. The CDR3 is cut off 3 residues early in the read; its end comes from the germline J gene. The V and J genes are TRBV5-8 and TRBJ1-5, with 8 bases matching TRBD1. Trimming at V came to 0 bases and at J to 4 bases, leaving 3 bases not matched to a gene. The CDR3 length is 15 residues. Germline CDR1 and CDR2: SGHTS and YDEGEE. The CDR3 spells CASSLEGTGNQPQHF. Partial CDR3 DNA: TGTGCCAGCAGCTTGGAGGGGACAGGAAATCAGCCC. Looking up the rest from reference TRBV5-8 and TRBJ1-5 gives the full variable domain: EAGVTQSPTHLIKTRGQQATLRCSPISGHTSVYWYQQALGLGLQFLLWYDEGEERNRGNFPPRFSGRQFPNYSSELNVNALELEDSALYLCASSLEGTGNQPQHFGDGTRLSIL.

This clone was seen at least ten times. Its ends do not fully match the called genes, so a read error is possible. The read terminates 3 residues before the CDR3 end, so the remaining end is supplied by the germline J gene. The J gene is TRBJ2-1, the V gene TRBV4-2; TRBD2 aligns across 8 bases. This CDR3 region has 15 residues. The V gene's germline CDR1 is LGHNA and CDR2 YNFKEQ. The DNA read from the CDR3 is TGCGCCAGCAGCCCCGGGGGGGCCAGAATCTATGAG. Its translation: CASSPGGARIYE. The entire CDR3 protein is CASSPGGARIYEQFF.

This clone was counted at least ten times. The DNA ends 3 residues before the CDR3 does, and the rest of the CDR3 is filled in from the germline J gene. V is TRBV2 and J is TRBJ2-7; 7 bases match TRBD1. V was clipped by 9 bases and J by 0 bases; unmatched bases: 11. The CDR3 runs to 15 residues. CDR1 is SNHLY and CDR2 is FYNNEI in the germline V gene. CDR3 region: CASPKGALSSYEQYF. The covered CDR3 bases are TGTGCCAGTCCGAAGGGGGCCCTAAGCTCCTACGAG.

The table lists this clone with many counts. The read ends 3 residues early relative to the CDR3; the germline J gene fills the gap. V and J are TRBV2 and TRBJ1-5, with a possible D match to TRBD1 (6 bases). V lost 6 bases to trimming and J lost 2 bases, with 11 bases between them. This CDR3 comprises 14 residues. Looked up from germline, CDR1 is SNHLY and CDR2 is FYNNEI. The sequenced CDR3 bases are TGTGCCAGCAGCAGGGGTTGGGGCAATCAGCCC. Amino acids: CASSRGWGNQP. The entire CDR3 sequence reads CASSRGWGNQPQHF.

This clone came up many times. The read halts 3 residues ahead of the CDR3 end, with the missing end drawn from the germline J gene. V usage is TRBV7-2 and J usage is TRBJ2-5; the D is unclear. The germline V gene has CDR1 SGHTA and CDR2 FQGNSA. This CDR3 is built from 13 residues. Trimming left V 3 bases short and J 2 bases short, with 7 bases between. Here the CDR3 reads CASSFQAQETQYF. Partial CDR3 DNA: TGTGCCAGCAGCTTCCAAGCTCAAGAGACC.

This clone was observed a few times. A much bigger clone sits one base away, suggesting this may be a read error. The sequence runs out 3 residues before the end of the CDR3; the remainder is reconstructed from the germline J gene. This same CDR3 is encoded by further DNA sequences in the sample. The chain joins TRBV7-8 to TRBJ2-5; maybe TRBD2 (6 bases). The CDR3 loop spans 15 amino acids. CDR1 and CDR2 from the germline V gene are SGHVS and FQNEAQ. V lost 1 base and J 5 bases, leaving 14 bases between the germline ends. This chain's CDR3 is CASSLGAGRPETQYF. CDR3 DNA (partial): TGTGCCAGCAGCTTAGGTGCGGGGCGTCCGGAGACC.

Many counts were recorded for this clone. The CDR3 extends 3 residues past the end of the read, so its final part is completed from the germline J gene. The chain employs TRBV12-5 and TRBJ1-2; no clear D gene. The CDR3 runs 13 residues. Trimming took 7 bases from V and 4 from J, leaving 13 bases between them. Per germline, CDR1 LGHNT and CDR2 FRNRAP. CDR3 DNA, as far as it was read: TGTGCTAGTGTGTCCCAGACGGGCTATGGC. Translating it yields CASVSQTGYG. The whole CDR3 protein reads CASVSQTGYGYTF.

With respect to this clone: One base away lies a much larger clone, so this may be a sequencing read error. The CDR3 end falls 3 residues outside the read, so it is completed with the germline J gene. This chain connects TRBV7-9 to TRBJ1-4; the D is unclear. Germline lookup yields CDR1 SEHNR and CDR2 FQNEAQ (reference sequence). The CDR3 is made up of 14 amino acids. The ends were cut back, 7 bases at V and 8 bases at J, with 17 bases in the middle. The DNA read from the CDR3 is TGTGCCAGCAAGGTTTCGGCGGGGAAGGAAAAA. Translated: CASKVSAGKEK. The entire CDR3 protein is CASKVSAGKEKLFF.

This clone was seen repeatedly, ten times or more. The read terminates 3 residues before the CDR3 end, so the remaining end is supplied by the germline J gene. This chain links TRBV11-2 with TRBJ1-2, with a weak D call TRBD1 (5 bases). Germline CDR1 is SGHAT and CDR2 is FQNNGV. This CDR3 spans 13 amino acids. Trimming removed 8 bases at V and 4 bases at J, with 14 bases between. Here the CDR3 reads CASGGGAFYGYTF. CDR3 DNA (partial): TGTGCCAGCGGTGGAGGGGCCTTCTATGGC. Full variable domain (remainder filled in from reference TRBV11-2 and TRBJ1-2): EAGVAQSPRYKIIEKRQSVAFWCNPISGHATLYWYQQILGQGPKLLIQFQNNGVVDDSQLPKDRFSAERLKGVDSTLKIQPAKLEDSAVYLCASGGGAFYGYTFGSGTRLTVV.

This clone was observed many times. CDR3 region: CASSAGGVANTEAFF. The sequenced part of the CDR3 DNA is TGTGCCAGCAGCGCCGGCGGGGTGGCTAACACTGAA. The chain couples TRBV9 to TRBJ1-1; D not resolved. The CDR3 extends 3 residues past the end of the read, so its final part is completed from the germline J gene. V lost 3 bases, J lost 2 bases, and 14 bases lay in between. Germline loops: CDR1 SGDLS, CDR2 YYNGEE. There are 15 residues in the CDR3.

This clone was seen ten or more times. Read coverage stops 3 residues before the CDR3 terminus; the germline J gene supplies the remainder. V gene TRBV18 combines with J gene TRBJ1-3; tentative D call: TRBD1 (6 bases). This CDR3 is 15 amino acids long. V was clipped by 6 bases and J by 4 bases, with 16 bases between them. CDR1 is KGHSH and CDR2 is LQKENI in the germline V gene. CDR3 region: CASSQTGRSGNTIYF. The part of the CDR3 DNA that was read is TGTGCCAGCTCGCAAACAGGGCGATCCGGAAACACC.

In its sample, this clone was seen many times. The read ends 3 residues shy of where the CDR3 ends; the end is completed using the germline J gene. The chain joins TRBV5-1 to TRBJ1-6; a weak D match, TRBD1 (5 bases). The CDR3 spans 13 residues. V was clipped by 5 bases and J by 9 bases, with 12 bases between them. Germline CDR1 is SGHRS and CDR2 is YFSETQ. The DNA read from the CDR3 is TGCGCCAGCAGGGACGCCCAGGGTTCACCC. Translation gives CASRDAQGSP. The full CDR3 protein is CASRDAQGSPLHF. The full variable domain, completed using reference TRBV5-1 and TRBJ1-6, is KAGVTQTPRYLIKTRGQQVTLSCSPISGHRSVSWYQQTPGQGLQFLFEYFSETQRNKGNFPGRFSGRQFSNSRSEMNVSTLELGDSALYLCASRDAQGSPLHFGNGTRLTVT.

This clone was seen repeatedly, ten times or more. Read data end 3 residues before the CDR3 end; the end is taken from the germline J gene. The rearrangement joins TRBV5-1 to TRBJ2-7, with D perhaps TRBD1 (6 bases). There are 17 residues in the CDR3. V was cut by 4 bases and J by 3 bases, with 23 bases left in between. Germline V CDR1 and CDR2: SGHRS, YFSETQ. CDR3 bases read: TGCGCCAGCAGCCCCCACGAAGACGGACAGATTCGCTACGAG. This codes for CASSPHEDGQIRYE. In full, the CDR3 reads CASSPHEDGQIRYEQYF.

This clone occurred many times. The CDR3 extends 3 residues past the end of the read, so its final part is completed from the germline J gene. The chain couples TRBV19 to TRBJ2-3; D perhaps matches TRBD2 (6 bases). Trimming left V 5 bases short and J 3 bases short, with 24 bases between. This CDR3 is 18 amino acids long. Germline V CDR1 and CDR2: LNHDA, SQIVND (reference sequence). This CDR3 is CASSPPPTSWLWTDTQYF. The part of the CDR3 DNA that was read is TGTGCCAGTAGTCCGCCCCCTACTAGCTGGCTATGGACAGATACG.